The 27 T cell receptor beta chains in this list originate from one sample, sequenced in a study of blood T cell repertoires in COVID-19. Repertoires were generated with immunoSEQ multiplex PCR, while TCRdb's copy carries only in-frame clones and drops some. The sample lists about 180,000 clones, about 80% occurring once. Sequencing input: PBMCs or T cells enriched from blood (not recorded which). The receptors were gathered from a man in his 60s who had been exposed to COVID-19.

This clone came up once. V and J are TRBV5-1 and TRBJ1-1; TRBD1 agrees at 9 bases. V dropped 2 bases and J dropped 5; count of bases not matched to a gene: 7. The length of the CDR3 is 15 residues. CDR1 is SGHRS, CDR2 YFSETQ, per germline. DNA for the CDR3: TGCGCCAGCAGCTTAAACCCGGGACAGGGAACTGAAGCTTTCTTT. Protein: CASSLNPGQGTEAFF.

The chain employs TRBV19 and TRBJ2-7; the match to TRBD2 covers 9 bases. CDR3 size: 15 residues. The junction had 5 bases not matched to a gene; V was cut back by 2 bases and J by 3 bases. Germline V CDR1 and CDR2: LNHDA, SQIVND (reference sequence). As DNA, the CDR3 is TGTGCCAGTAGTATATCGGCTAGCGGGGACTACGAGCAGTACTTC. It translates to CASSISASGDYEQYF. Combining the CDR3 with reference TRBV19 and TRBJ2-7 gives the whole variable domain DGGITQSPKYLFRKEGQNVTLSCEQNLNHDAMYWYRQDPGQGLRLIYYSQIVNDFQKGDIAEGYSVSREKKESFPLTVTSAQKNPTAFYLCASSISASGDYEQYFGPGTRLTVT.

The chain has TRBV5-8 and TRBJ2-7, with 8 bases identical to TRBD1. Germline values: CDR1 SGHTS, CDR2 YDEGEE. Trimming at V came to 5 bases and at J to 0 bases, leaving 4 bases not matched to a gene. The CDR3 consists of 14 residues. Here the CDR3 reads CASRSTGVSYEQYF. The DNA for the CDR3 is TGTGCCAGCAGGTCGACAGGGGTCTCCTACGAGCAGTACTTC.

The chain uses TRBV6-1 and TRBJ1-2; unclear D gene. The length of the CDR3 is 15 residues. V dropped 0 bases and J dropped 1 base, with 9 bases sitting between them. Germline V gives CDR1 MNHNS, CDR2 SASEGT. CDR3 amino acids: CASSEAYPSNYGYTF. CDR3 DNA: TGTGCCAGCAGTGAAGCGTATCCGAGTAACTATGGCTACACCTTC.

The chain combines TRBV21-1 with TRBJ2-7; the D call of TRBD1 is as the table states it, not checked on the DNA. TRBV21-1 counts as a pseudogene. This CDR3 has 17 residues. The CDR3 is CASSRPHPGQGSFEQYF. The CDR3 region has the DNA TGTGCCAGCAGCAGGCCCCACCCCGGACAGGGCTCCTTCGAGCAGTACTTC.

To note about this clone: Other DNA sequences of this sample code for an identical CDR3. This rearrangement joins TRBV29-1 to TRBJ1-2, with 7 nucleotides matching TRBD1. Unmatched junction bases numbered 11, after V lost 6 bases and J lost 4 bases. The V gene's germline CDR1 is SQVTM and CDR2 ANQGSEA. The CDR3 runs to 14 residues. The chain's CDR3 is CSVQPPGGGYGYTF. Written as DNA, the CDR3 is TGCAGCGTCCAGCCTCCAGGGGGTGGCTATGGCTACACCTTC. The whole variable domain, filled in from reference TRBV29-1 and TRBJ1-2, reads SAVISQKPSRDICQRGTSLTIQCQVDSQVTMMFWYRQQPGQSLTLIATANQGSEATYESGFVIDKFPISRPNLTFSTLTVSNMSPEDSSIYLCSVQPPGGGYGYTFGSGTRLTVV.

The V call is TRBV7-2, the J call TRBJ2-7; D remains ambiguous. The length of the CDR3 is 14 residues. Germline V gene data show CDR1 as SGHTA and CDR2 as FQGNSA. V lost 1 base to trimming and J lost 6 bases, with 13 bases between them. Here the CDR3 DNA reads TGTGCCAGCAGCTTAGATCCTCTCCTGAGCGAGCAGTACTTC. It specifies CASSLDPLLSEQYF. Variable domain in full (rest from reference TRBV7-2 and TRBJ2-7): GAGVSQSPSNKVTEKGKDVELRCDPISGHTALYWYRQSLGQGLEFLIYFQGNSAPDKSGLPSDRFSAERTGGSVSTLTIQRTQQEDSAVYLCASSLDPLLSEQYFGPGTRLTVT.

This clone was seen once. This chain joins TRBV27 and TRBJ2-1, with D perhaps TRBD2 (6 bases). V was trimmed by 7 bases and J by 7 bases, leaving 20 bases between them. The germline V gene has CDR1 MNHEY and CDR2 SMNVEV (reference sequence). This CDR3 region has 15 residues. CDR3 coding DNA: TGTGCCAGCACTTCGGGAGCGGGTTCCTTAAATGAGCAGTTCTTC. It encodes CASTSGAGSLNEQFF.

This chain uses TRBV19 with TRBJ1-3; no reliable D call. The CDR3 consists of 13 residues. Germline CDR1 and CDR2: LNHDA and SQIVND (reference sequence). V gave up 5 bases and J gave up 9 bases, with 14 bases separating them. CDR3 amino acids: CASSPRQRGTIYF. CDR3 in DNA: TGTGCCAGTAGTCCCCGTCAGCGGGGCACCATATATTTT.

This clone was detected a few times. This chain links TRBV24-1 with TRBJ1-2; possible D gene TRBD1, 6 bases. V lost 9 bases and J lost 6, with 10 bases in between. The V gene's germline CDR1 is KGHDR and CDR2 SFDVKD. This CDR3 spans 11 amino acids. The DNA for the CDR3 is TGTGCCACCGAACAGGGTCATGGCTACACCTTC. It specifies CATEQGHGYTF.

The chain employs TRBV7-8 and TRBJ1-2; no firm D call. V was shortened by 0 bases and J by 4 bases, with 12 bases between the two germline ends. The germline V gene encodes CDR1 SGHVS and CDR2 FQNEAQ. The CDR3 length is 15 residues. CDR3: CASSLALAGSYGYTF. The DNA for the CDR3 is TGTGCCAGCAGCTTAGCTTTAGCGGGCAGCTATGGCTACACCTTC.

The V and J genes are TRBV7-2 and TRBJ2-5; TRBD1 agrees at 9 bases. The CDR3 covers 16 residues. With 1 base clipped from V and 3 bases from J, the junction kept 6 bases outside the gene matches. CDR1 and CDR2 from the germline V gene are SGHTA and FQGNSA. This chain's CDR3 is CASSLGLRTGEETQYF. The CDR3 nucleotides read TGTGCCAGCAGCTTAGGTCTCAGGACAGGGGAAGAGACCCAGTACTTC.

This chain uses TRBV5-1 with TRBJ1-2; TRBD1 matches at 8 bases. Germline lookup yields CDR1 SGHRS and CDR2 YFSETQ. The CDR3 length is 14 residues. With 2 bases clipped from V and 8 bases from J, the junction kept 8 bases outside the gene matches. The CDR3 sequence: CASSLAGTGKGYTF. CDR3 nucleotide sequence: TGCGCCAGCAGCTTAGCCGGGACAGGCAAAGGCTACACCTTC.

Written as DNA, the CDR3 is TGTGCCAGCAGCTTGGGACAGGCCTTCACAGATACGCAGTATTTT. It translates to CASSLGQAFTDTQYF. The V gene is TRBV5-6, the J gene TRBJ2-3, with D perhaps matching TRBD1 (6 bases). V lost 0 bases and J 2 bases, leaving 10 bases between the germline ends. This CDR3 spans 15 amino acids. Germline V gene sequence: CDR1 SGHDT, CDR2 YYEEEE.

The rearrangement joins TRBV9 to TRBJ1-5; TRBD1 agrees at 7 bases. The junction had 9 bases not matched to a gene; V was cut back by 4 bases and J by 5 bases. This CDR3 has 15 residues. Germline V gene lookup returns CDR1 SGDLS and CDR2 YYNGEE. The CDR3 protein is CASSKRDRMDQPQHF. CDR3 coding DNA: TGTGCCAGCAGCAAACGGGACAGAATGGATCAGCCCCAGCATTTT.

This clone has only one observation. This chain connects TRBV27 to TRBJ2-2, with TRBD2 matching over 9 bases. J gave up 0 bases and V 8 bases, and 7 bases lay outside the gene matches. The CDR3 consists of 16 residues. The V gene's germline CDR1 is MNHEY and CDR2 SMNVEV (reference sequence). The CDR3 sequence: CASREVAGANTGELFF. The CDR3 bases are TGTGCCAGCCGCGAGGTAGCGGGGGCGAACACCGGGGAGCTGTTTTTT.

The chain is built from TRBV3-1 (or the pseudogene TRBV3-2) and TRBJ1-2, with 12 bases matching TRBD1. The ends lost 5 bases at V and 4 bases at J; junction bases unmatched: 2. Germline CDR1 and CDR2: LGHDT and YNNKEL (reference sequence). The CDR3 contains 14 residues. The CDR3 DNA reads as TGTGCCAGCAGCACGGGACAGGGGGCCTATGGCTACACCTTC. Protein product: CASSTGQGAYGYTF.

As DNA, the CDR3 is TGCAGCTTAATAGCGGGAGGTCGCTACAATGAGCAGTTCTTC. It translates to CSLIAGGRYNEQFF. The V gene is TRBV29-1, the J gene TRBJ2-1; 10 nucleotides align to TRBD2. Germline V gene lookup returns CDR1 SQVTM and CDR2 ANQGSEA. Trimming took 8 bases from V and 3 from J; bases not matched to a gene: 7. The CDR3 consists of 14 residues.

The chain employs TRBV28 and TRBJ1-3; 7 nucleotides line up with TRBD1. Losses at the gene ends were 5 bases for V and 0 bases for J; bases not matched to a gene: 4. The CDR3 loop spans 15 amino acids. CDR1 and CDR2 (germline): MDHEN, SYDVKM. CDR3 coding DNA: TGTGCCAGCAGTGGGGGACAGAGCTCTGGAAACACCATATATTTT. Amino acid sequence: CASSGGQSSGNTIYF.

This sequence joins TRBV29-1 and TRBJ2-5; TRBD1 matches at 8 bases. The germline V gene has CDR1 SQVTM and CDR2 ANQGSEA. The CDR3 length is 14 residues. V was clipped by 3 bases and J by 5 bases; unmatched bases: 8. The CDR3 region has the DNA TGCAGCGTTGACGTAACAGGGGGGCGGGAGACCCAGTACTTC. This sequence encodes CSVDVTGGRETQYF. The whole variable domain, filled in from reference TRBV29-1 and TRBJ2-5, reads SAVISQKPSRDICQRGTSLTIQCQVDSQVTMMFWYRQQPGQSLTLIATANQGSEATYESGFVIDKFPISRPNLTFSTLTVSNMSPEDSSIYLCSVDVTGGRETQYFGPGTRLLVL.

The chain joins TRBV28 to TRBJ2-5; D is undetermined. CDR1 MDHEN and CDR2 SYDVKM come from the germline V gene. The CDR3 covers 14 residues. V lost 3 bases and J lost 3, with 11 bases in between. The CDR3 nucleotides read TGTGCCAGCAGTTTTGTGTCAGTGGAAGAGACCCAGTACTTC. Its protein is CASSFVSVEETQYF.

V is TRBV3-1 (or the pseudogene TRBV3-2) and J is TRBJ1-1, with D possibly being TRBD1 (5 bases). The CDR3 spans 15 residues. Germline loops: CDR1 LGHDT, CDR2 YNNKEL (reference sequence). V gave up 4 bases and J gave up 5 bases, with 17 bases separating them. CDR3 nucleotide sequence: TGTGCCAGCAGCCCGCGACCGACAGTTGTGACTGAAGCTTTCTTT. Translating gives CASSPRPTVVTEAFF.

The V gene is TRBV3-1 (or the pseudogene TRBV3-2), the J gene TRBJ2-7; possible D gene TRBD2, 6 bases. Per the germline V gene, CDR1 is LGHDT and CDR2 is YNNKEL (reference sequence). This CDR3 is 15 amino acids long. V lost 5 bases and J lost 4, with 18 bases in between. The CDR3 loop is CASSSTPGSNYEQYF. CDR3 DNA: TGTGCCAGCAGCTCGACTCCCGGGAGCAATTACGAGCAGTACTTC.

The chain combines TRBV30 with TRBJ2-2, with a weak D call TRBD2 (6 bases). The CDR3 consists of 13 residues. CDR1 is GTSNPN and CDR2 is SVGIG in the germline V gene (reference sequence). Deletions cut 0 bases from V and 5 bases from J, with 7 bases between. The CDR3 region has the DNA TGTGCCTGGAGTGTGGGGAGGACCGGGGAGCTGTTTTTT. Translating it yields CAWSVGRTGELFF.

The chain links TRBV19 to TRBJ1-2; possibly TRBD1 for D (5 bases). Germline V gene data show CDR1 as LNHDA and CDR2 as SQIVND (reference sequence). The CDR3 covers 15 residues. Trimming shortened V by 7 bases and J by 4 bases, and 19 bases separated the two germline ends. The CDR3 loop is CASTHTGDRPYGYTF. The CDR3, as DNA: TGTGCCAGTACCCACACGGGGGATCGTCCCTATGGCTACACCTTC.

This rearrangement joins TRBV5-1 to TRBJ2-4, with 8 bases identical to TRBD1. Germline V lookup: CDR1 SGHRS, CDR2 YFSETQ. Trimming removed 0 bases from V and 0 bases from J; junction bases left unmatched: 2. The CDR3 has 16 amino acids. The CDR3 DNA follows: TGCGCCAGCAGCTTGGGAGACAGGGGAGCCAAAAACATTCAGTACTTC. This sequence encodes CASSLGDRGAKNIQYF.

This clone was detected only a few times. The CDR3 nucleotides read TGTGCCAGCAGTTACTCGTGGGGGGTGGGGAACTCCTACAATGAGCAGTTCTTC. Its translation is CASSYSWGVGNSYNEQFF. V is TRBV6-2 or TRBV6-3 and J is TRBJ2-1, with D maybe TRBD2 (6 bases). The CDR3 consists of 18 residues. V shed 0 bases and J shed 0 bases, with 15 bases lying between them. CDR1 is MNHEY, CDR2 SVGEGT, per germline.